This TCR beta chain was profiled in a study of blood T cell repertoires in COVID-19. About the study: Spain, Italy and the United States supplied samples that represented acute and convalescent COVID-19.

The trim removed 5 bases at V and 8 bases at J, leaving 9 bases unmatched. Germline CDR1 PRHDT, CDR2 FYEKMQ (reference sequence). The length of the CDR3 is 16 residues. In the authors' methods: The assay estimated nucleated cells by amplifying reference gene primers. Data came from immunoSEQ multiplex PCR; TCRdb stores just in-frame clones and leaves some out. D and trimming come from the DNA, and the V and J calls and clone size come from that table. The table shows around 140,000 clones, with approximately 80% occurring only once. V is TRBV13 and J is TRBJ2-1; 13 positions match TRBD2. Sequenced: peripheral blood. This TCR came from a man in his 70s who had recovered from COVID-19. The CDR3 coding sequence is TGTGCCAGCAGCCGGACTAGCGGGAGCCAACTGGATGAGCAGTTCTTC. Its protein is CASSRTSGSQLDEQFF.